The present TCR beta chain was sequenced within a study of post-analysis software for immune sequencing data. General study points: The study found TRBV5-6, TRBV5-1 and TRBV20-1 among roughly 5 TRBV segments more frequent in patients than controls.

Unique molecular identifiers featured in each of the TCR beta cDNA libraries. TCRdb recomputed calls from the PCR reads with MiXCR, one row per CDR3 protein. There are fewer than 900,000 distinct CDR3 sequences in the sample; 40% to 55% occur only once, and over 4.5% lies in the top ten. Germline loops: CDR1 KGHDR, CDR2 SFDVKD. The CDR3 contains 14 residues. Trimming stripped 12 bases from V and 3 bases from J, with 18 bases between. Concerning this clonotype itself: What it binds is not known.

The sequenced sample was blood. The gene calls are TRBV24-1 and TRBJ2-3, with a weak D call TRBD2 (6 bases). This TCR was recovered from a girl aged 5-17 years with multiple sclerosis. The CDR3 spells CAPCASGRTDTQYF. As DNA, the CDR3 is TGTGCCCCCTGCGCTAGTGGGAGGACAGATACGCAGTATTTT.